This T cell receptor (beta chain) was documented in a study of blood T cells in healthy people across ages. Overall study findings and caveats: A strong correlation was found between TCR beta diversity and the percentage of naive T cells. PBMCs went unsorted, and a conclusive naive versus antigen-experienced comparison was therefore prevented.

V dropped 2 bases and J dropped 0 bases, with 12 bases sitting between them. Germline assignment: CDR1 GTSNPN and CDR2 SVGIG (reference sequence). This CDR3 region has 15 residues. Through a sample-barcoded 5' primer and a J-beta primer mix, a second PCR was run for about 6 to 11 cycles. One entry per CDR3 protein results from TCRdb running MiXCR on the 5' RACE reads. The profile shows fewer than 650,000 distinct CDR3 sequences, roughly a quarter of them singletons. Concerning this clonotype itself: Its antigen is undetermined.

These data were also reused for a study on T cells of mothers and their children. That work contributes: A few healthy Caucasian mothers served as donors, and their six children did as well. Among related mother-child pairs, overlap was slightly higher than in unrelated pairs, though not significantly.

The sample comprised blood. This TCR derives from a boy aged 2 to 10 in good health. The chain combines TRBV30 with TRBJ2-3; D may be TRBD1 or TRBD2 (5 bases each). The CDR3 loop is CAWSRGGTSTDTQYF. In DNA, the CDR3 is TGTGCCTGGAGTCGGGGCGGTACTAGCACAGATACGCAGTATTTT. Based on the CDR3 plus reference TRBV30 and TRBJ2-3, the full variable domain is SQTIHQWPATLVQPVGSPLSLECTVEGTSNPNLYWYRQAAGRGLQLLFYSVGIGQISSEVPQNLSASRPQDRQFILSSKKLLLSDSGFYLCAWSRGGTSTDTQYFGPGTRLTVL.